A selection of T cell receptor beta chains follows, all from one sample in a study of radiotherapy plus CTLA-4 blockade in lung cancer. TCRdb's copy holds only in-frame clones and misses some; the assay was immunoSEQ multiplex PCR. Of 30,000 to 35,000 clones listed, approximately 80% were seen once; the top ten hold 6.5% to 8.5%. The sample consisted of peripheral blood, taken from a patient treated with radiotherapy plus ipilimumab. These receptors all come from a human donor with non-small cell lung cancer who had stable disease on radiotherapy plus ipilimumab. Both conserved end residues are part of each CDR3. D genes are given only for firm matches. Clone size is not always given. Where it is, it says once, few, many or a class for expanded clones.

j_gene: TRBJ1-2
abundance: few
v_gene: TRBV4-1
d_gene: TRBD1
CDR3nt: TGCGCCAGCAGCCAAGAGAGGGACAGGGTTGGAGGCTACACCTTC
CDR3aa: CASSQERDRVGGYTF

j_gene: TRBJ2-5
abundance: few
v_gene: TRBV6-1
d_gene: TRBD1
CDR3nt: TGTGCCAGCAGTGTATCCCAGGGGGACCCAACCTCCGAGACCCAGTACTTC
CDR3aa: CASSVSQGDPTSETQYF

j_gene: TRBJ1-5
abundance: -
v_gene: TRBV28
d_gene: -
CDR3nt: TGTGCCAGCAGTTTAACGGCCGGGCACCAGCCCCAGCATTTT
CDR3aa: CASSLTAGHQPQHF

j_gene: TRBJ2-5
abundance: -
v_gene: TRBV10-3
d_gene: -
CDR3nt: TGTGCCATCAGTGAGGTGGGGTCAGGGAAGCAAGAGACCCAGTACTTC
CDR3aa: CAISEVGSGKQETQYF

j_gene: TRBJ2-3
abundance: -
v_gene: TRBV28
d_gene: -
CDR3nt: TGTGCCAGCAGTCTCACACAGGGAAGCACAGATACGCAGTATTTT
CDR3aa: CASSLTQGSTDTQYF

j_gene: TRBJ1-2
abundance: -
v_gene: TRBV19
d_gene: -
CDR3nt: TGTGCCAGCAGGATATATTCTAACTATGGCTACACCTTC
CDR3aa: CASRIYSNYGYTF

j_gene: TRBJ2-1
abundance: few
v_gene: TRBV6-1
d_gene: -
CDR3nt: TGTGCCAGCAGTGAACCTACCGGCGGATACAATGAGCAGTTCTTC
CDR3aa: CASSEPTGGYNEQFF

j_gene: TRBJ1-2
abundance: -
v_gene: TRBV7-3
d_gene: TRBD1
CDR3nt: TGTGCCAGCAGCCCTAGAACAGGGGGGGCAGGCGGCTACACCTTC
CDR3aa: CASSPRTGGAGGYTF

j_gene: TRBJ2-5
abundance: once
v_gene: TRBV30
d_gene: -
CDR3nt: TGTGCCTGGAGTGGAGGATCAGAGACCCAGTACTTC
CDR3aa: CAWSGGSETQYF

j_gene: TRBJ1-1
abundance: -
v_gene: TRBV28
d_gene: -
CDR3nt: TGTGCCAGCAGGCCGACTCTCCCGAACACTGAAGCTTTCTTT
CDR3aa: CASRPTLPNTEAFF

j_gene: TRBJ1-1
abundance: -
v_gene: TRBV7-3
d_gene: -
CDR3nt: TGTGCCAGCAGCGCCAGCACCGTAGGGAACACTGAAGCTTTCTTT
CDR3aa: CASSASTVGNTEAFF

j_gene: TRBJ2-1
abundance: -
v_gene: TRBV28
d_gene: -
CDR3nt: TGTGCCAGCAGTTTCGTCAGATACAATGAGCAGTTCTTC
CDR3aa: CASSFVRYNEQFF

j_gene: TRBJ2-1
abundance: -
v_gene: TRBV7-7
d_gene: -
CDR3nt: TGTGCCAGCAGCCGCCTGGGTCCGAATGAGCAGTTCTTC
CDR3aa: CASSRLGPNEQFF

j_gene: TRBJ2-5
abundance: -
v_gene: TRBV7-2
d_gene: -
CDR3nt: TGTGCCAGCAGCTTAGGAGGGTTCGGAGAGACCCAGTACTTC
CDR3aa: CASSLGGFGETQYF

j_gene: TRBJ2-2
abundance: -
v_gene: TRBV7-8
d_gene: TRBD1
CDR3nt: TGTGCCAGCAGCTTAGAGGACAGGGTAATAAACACCGGGGAGCTGTTTTTT
CDR3aa: CASSLEDRVINTGELFF

j_gene: TRBJ2-2
abundance: few
v_gene: TRBV5-4
d_gene: -
CDR3nt: TGTGCCAGCAGCTTGTGGGGAACCGGGGAGCTGTTTTTT
CDR3aa: CASSLWGTGELFF

j_gene: TRBJ2-3
abundance: -
v_gene: TRBV13
d_gene: TRBD2
CDR3nt: TGTGCCAGCAGCCCGGGGAGGGCGCGCACAGATACGCAGTATTTT
CDR3aa: CASSPGRARTDTQYF

j_gene: TRBJ1-1
abundance: -
v_gene: TRBV6-1
d_gene: TRBD1
CDR3nt: TGTGCCAGCAGTGAACATTACAGGGGTGGGAACACTGAAGCTTTCTTT
CDR3aa: CASSEHYRGGNTEAFF

j_gene: TRBJ1-3
abundance: -
v_gene: TRBV5-1
d_gene: TRBD1
CDR3nt: TGCGCCAGCAGCTTGGTGGGGGGACAGGCTCTCTCTGGAAACACCATATATTTT
CDR3aa: CASSLVGGQALSGNTIYF

j_gene: TRBJ1-5
abundance: -
v_gene: TRBV12-1
d_gene: -
CDR3nt: TGTGCCAGCAGCTGCGCGGGCCTCAATCAGCCCCAGCATTTT
CDR3aa: CASSCAGLNQPQHF

j_gene: TRBJ1-6
abundance: -
v_gene: TRBV28
d_gene: -
CDR3nt: TGTGCCAGCAGATATATAGACAGCCTCTATAATTCACCCCTCCACTTT
CDR3aa: CASRYIDSLYNSPLHF

j_gene: TRBJ1-5
abundance: -
v_gene: TRBV6-6
d_gene: -
CDR3nt: TGTGCCAGCAGTTACCCGGGCAGGGGAGACAATCAGCCCCAGCATTTT
CDR3aa: CASSYPGRGDNQPQHF

j_gene: TRBJ2-2
abundance: -
v_gene: TRBV9
d_gene: -
CDR3nt: TGTGCCAGCAGCGTAGAGGTGGTCGGGGAGCTGTTTTTT
CDR3aa: CASSVEVVGELFF

j_gene: TRBJ1-2
abundance: -
v_gene: TRBV2
d_gene: TRBD1
CDR3nt: TGTGCCAGCCAGTTGGAGACAGGGGGCGCGGGCTACACCTTC
CDR3aa: CASQLETGGAGYTF

j_gene: TRBJ1-5
abundance: -
v_gene: TRBV5-1
d_gene: -
CDR3nt: TGCGCCAGCAGCTTGCTCCCAGGCCAGGTCAATCAGCCCCAGCATTTT
CDR3aa: CASSLLPGQVNQPQHF

j_gene: TRBJ1-6
abundance: -
v_gene: TRBV27
d_gene: -
CDR3nt: TGTGCCAGCAGTTTAAACGGGGGACGGTCACCCCTCCACTTT
CDR3aa: CASSLNGGRSPLHF